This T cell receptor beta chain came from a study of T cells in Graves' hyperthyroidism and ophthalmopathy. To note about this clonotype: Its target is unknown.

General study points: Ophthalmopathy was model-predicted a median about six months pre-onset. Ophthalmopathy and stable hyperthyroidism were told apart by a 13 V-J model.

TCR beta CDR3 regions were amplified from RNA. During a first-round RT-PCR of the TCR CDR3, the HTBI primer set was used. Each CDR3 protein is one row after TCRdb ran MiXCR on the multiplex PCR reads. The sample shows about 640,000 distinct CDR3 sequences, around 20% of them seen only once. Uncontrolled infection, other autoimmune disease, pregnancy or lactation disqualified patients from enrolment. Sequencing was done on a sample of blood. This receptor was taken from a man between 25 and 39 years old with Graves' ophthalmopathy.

The CDR3 DNA is TGCAGTGCTAGTGTTACTAGCGGGAGTAGCCCAGATACGCAGTATTTT. Its translation is CSASVTSGSSPDTQYF. The chain recombines TRBV20-1 with TRBJ2-3; 11 bases are a match to TRBD2. CDR1 is DFQATT, CDR2 SNEGSKA, per germline (reference sequence). This CDR3 is built from 16 residues. V trimming: 3 bases; J trimming: 4 bases; junction bases outside the gene matches: 9.